This T cell receptor beta chain was captured by sequencing in a study of blood T cell repertoires in COVID-19. TCRdb's copy holds only in-frame clones and misses some; the assay was immunoSEQ multiplex PCR. The sample consists of more than 95,000 clones, around 85% of them appearing once. This clone has just a few counts. The receptor was derived from a woman aged 80 or older with COVID-19, enrolled during active disease. Sequencing was carried out using peripheral blood.

This CDR3 is CSVGSGTGNTIYF. The DNA of the CDR3 is TGCAGCGTTGGATCGGGGACTGGAAACACCATATATTTT. This chain uses TRBV29-1 with TRBJ1-3; D remains unclear. CDR3 length equals 13 residues. CDR1 is SQVTM, CDR2 ANQGSEA, per germline. V was shortened by 4 bases and J by 2 bases, with 9 bases between the two germline ends.